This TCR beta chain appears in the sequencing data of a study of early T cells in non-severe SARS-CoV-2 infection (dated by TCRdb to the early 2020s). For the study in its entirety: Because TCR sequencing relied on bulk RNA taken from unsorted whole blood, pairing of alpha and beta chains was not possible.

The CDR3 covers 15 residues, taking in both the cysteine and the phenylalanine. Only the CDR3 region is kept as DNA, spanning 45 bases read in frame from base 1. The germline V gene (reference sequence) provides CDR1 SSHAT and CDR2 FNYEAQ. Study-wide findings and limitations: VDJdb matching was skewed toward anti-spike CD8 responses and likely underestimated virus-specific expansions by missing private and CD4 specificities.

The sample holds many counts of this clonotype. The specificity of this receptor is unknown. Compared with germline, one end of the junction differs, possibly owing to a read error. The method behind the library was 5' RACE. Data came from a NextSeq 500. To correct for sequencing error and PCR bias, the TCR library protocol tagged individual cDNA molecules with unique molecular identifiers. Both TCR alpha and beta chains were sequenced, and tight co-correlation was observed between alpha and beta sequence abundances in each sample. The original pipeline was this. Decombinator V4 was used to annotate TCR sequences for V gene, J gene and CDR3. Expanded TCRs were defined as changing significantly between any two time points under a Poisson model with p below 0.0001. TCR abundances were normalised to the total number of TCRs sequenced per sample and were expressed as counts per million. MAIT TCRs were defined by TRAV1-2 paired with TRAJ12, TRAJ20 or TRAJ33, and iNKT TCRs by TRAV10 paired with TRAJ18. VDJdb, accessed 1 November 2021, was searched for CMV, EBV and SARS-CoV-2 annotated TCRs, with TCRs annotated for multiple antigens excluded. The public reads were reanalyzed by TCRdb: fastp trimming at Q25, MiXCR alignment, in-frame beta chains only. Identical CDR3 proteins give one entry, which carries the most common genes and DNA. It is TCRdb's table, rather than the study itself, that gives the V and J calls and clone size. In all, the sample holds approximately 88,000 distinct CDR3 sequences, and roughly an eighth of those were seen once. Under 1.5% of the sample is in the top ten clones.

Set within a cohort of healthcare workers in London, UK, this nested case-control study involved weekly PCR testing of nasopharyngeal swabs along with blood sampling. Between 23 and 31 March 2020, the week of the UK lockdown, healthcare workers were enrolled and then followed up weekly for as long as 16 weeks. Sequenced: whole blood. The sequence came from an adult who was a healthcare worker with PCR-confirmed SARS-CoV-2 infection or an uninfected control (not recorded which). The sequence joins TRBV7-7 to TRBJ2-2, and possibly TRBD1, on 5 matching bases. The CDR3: CASSPGFGNTGELFF. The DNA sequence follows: TGTGCTAGCAGCCCAGGGTTTGGGAACACCGGGGAGCTGTTTTTT.